The TCR beta chain under discussion was sequenced for a study of blood T cell repertoires in COVID-19. Study-level background: PBMCs, B-cell-depleted T cells, or T cells provided the cDNA or gDNA that made up the material.

Source study methods: Researchers report that nucleated cell counts were estimated from reference gene primer amplification. TCRdb's table, derived via immunoSEQ multiplex PCR, lists solely in-frame clones and lacks some. V, J and clone size derive from that table, while D and trimming were established from the DNA sequence. The data hold 150,000 to 200,000 clones, with 75% to 80% observed a single time. This clonotype was sampled from a woman in her 70s with acute or convalescent COVID-19. The sequencing input was peripheral blood.

The CDR3 DNA reads as TGTGCCAGCACGGTAGCGGGAGGGGGGGCCGATACGCAGTATTTT. Its protein is CASTVAGGGADTQYF. The chain recombines TRBV6-5 with TRBJ2-3; 11 bases are a match to TRBD2. CDR1 and CDR2 from the germline V gene are MNHEY and SVGAGI. J gave up 6 bases and V 7 bases, and 9 bases lay outside the gene matches. The CDR3 is 15 amino acids.